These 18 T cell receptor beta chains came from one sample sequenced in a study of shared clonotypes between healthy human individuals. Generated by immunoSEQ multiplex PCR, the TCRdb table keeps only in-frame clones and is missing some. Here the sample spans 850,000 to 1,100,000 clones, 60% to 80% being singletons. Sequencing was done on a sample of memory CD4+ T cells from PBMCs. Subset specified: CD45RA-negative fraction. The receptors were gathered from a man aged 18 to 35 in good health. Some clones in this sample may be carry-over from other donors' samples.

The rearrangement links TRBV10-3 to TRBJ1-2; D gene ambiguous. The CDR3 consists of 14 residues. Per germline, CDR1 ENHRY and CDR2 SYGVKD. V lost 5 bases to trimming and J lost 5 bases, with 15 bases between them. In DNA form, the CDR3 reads TGTGCCATCAGTTCCGGGATCCTAGAGTATGGCTACACCTTC. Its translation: CAISSGILEYGYTF.

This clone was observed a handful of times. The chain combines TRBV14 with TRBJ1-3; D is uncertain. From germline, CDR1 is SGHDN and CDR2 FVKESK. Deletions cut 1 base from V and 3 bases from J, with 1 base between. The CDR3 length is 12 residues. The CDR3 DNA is TGTGCCAGCAGCCAAGGTGGAAACACCATATATTTT. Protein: CASSQGGNTIYF.

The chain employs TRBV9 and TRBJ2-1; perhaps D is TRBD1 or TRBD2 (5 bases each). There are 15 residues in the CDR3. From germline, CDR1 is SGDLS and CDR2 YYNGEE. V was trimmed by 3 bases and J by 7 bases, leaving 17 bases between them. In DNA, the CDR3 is TGTGCCAGCAGCGCCACGGGGCTACCTGCGAATGAGCAGTTCTTC. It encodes CASSATGLPANEQFF. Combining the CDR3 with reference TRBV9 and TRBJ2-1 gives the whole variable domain DSGVTQTPKHLITATGQRVTLRCSPRSGDLSVYWYQQSLDQGLQFLIQYYNGEERAKGNILERFSAQQFPDLHSELNLSSLELGDSALYFCASSATGLPANEQFFGPGTRLTVL.

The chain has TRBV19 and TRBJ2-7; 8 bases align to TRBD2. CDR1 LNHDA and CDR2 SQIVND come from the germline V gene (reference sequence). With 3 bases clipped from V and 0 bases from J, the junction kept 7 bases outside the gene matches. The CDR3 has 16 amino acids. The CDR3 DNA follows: TGTGCCAGTAGTATCTATGGCGGGAGGAACTCCTACGAGCAGTACTTC. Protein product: CASSIYGGRNSYEQYF.

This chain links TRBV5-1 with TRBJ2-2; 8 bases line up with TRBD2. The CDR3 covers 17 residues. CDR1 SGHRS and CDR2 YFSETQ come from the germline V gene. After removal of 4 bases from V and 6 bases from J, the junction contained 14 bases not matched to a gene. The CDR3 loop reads CASSPAGAVVWAGELFF. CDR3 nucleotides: TGCGCCAGCAGCCCAGCGGGAGCCGTCGTTTGGGCCGGGGAGCTGTTTTTT. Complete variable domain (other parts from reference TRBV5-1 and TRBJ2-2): KAGVTQTPRYLIKTRGQQVTLSCSPISGHRSVSWYQQTPGQGLQFLFEYFSETQRNKGNFPGRFSGRQFSNSRSEMNVSTLELGDSALYLCASSPAGAVVWAGELFFGEGSRLTVL.

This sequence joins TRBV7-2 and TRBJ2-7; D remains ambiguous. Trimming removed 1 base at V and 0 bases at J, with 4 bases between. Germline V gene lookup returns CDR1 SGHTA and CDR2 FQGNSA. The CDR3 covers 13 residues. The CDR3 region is CASSLVASYEQYF. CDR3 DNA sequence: TGTGCCAGCAGCTTAGTTGCCTCCTACGAGCAGTACTTC.

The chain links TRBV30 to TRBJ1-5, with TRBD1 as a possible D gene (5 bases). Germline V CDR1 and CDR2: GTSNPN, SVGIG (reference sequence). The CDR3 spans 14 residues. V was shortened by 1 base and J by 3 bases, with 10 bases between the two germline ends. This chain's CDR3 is CAWSEGMANQPQHF. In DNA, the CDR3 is TGTGCCTGGAGTGAGGGGATGGCCAATCAGCCCCAGCATTTT.

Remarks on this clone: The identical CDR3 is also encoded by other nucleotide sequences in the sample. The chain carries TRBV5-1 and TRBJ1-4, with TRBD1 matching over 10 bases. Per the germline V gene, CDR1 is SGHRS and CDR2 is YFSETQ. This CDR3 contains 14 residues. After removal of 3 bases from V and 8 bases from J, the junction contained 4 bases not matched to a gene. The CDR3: CASSSWGQGEKLFF. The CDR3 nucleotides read TGCGCCAGCAGCTCGTGGGGACAGGGGGAAAAACTGTTTTTT.

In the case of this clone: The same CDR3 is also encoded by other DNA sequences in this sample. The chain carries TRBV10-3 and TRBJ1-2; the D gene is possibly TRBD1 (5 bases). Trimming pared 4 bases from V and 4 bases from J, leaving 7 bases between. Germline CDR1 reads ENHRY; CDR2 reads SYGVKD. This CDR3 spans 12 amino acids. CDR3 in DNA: TGTGCCATCAGTGGGCAGGGCTATGGCTACACCTTC. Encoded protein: CAISGQGYGYTF.

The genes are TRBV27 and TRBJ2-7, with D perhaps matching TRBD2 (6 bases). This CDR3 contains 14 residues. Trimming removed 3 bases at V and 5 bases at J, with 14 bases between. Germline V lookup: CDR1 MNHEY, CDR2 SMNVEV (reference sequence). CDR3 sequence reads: CASSFSRGYDEQYF. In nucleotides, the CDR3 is TGTGCCAGCAGTTTCTCGCGGGGCTACGACGAGCAGTACTTC.

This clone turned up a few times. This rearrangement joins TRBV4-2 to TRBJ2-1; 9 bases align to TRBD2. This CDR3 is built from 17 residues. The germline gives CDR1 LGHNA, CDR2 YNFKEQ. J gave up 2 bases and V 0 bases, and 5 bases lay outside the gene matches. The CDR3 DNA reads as TGTGCCAGCAGCCAAGATCTTTTAGCGGGAGCCTACAATGAGCAGTTCTTC. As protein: CASSQDLLAGAYNEQFF.

CDR3 region: CASSMRDRGSGNTIYF. CDR3 sequence (DNA): TGTGCCAGTAGTATGCGGGACAGGGGTTCTGGAAACACCATATATTTT. The chain recombines TRBV19 with TRBJ1-3, with 10 bases matching TRBD1. Trimming cost V 3 bases and J 1 base; bases outside gene matches: 3. CDR3 length: 16 amino acids. Germline V lookup: CDR1 LNHDA, CDR2 SQIVND (reference sequence).

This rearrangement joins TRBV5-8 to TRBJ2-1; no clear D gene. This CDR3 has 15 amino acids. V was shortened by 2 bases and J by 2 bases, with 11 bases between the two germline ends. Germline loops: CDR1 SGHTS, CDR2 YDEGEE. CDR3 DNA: TGTGCCAGCAGCTTAGTTCCAGAGGCCTACAATGAGCAGTTCTTC. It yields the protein CASSLVPEAYNEQFF.

The chain's CDR3 is CASSSTFGFRNYGYTF. The CDR3 DNA reads as TGTGCCAGCAGCTCGACGTTTGGGTTCCGTAACTATGGCTACACCTTC. J is TRBJ1-2 and V is TRBV7-2, with D uncertain. This CDR3 is built from 16 residues. V was clipped by 4 bases and J by 1 base, with 16 bases between them. Germline lookup yields CDR1 SGHTA and CDR2 FQGNSA.

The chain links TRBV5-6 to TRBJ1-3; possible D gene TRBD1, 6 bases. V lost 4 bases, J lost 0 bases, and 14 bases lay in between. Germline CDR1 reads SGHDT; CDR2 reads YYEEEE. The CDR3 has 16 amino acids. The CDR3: CASSALGASSGNTIYF. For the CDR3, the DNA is TGTGCCAGCAGCGCGCTGGGGGCAAGCTCTGGAAACACCATATATTTT.

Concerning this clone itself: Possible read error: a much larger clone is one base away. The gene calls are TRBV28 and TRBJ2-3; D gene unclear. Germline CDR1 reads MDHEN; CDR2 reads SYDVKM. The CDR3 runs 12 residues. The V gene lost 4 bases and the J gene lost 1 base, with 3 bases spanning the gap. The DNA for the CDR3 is TGTGCCAGCAGTTACGGCACAGATACGCAGTATTTT. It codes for CASSYGTDTQYF.

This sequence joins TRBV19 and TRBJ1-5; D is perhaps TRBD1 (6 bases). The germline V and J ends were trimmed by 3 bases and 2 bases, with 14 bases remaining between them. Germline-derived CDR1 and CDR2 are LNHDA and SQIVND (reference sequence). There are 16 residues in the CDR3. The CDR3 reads CASSIPLGGGNQPQHF. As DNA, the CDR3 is TGTGCCAGTAGTATCCCGTTGGGGGGCGGCAATCAGCCCCAGCATTTT. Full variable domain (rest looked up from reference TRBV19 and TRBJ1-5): DGGITQSPKYLFRKEGQNVTLSCEQNLNHDAMYWYRQDPGQGLRLIYYSQIVNDFQKGDIAEGYSVSREKKESFPLTVTSAQKNPTAFYLCASSIPLGGGNQPQHFGDGTRLSIL.

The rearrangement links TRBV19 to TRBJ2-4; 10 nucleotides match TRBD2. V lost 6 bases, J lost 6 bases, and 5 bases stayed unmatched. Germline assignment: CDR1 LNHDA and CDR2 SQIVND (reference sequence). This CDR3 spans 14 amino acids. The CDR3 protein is CASSLAGGVNIQYF. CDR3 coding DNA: TGTGCCAGTAGCTTAGCGGGAGGCGTAAACATTCAGTACTTC.